Each of the 29 T cell receptor beta chains below was sequenced from the same sample in a study of graft-versus-host responses after intestinal transplantation. The antigens these receptors bind are not known. This table comes from immunoSEQ multiplex PCR, and its TCRdb copy is limited to in-frame clones, with some not included. The sample shows roughly 90,000 clones, approximately 89% of them seen only once. Specimen: unstimulated CD4+ T cells sorted from spleen or lymph node cells, collected before transplant. These receptors were collected from a human donor who was the organ donor for an intestinal transplant.

This clone has a single count. CDR3 in amino acids: CASSPREETQYF. Here the CDR3 DNA reads TGTGCCAGCTCACCACGGGAGGAGACCCAGTACTTC. The chain joins TRBV18 to TRBJ2-5; a possible D gene is TRBD2 (5 bases). Trimming took 1 base from V and 5 from J, leaving 5 bases between them. Germline V gives CDR1 KGHSH, CDR2 LQKENI. This CDR3 spans 12 amino acids.

The V gene is TRBV28, the J gene TRBJ1-5; weak D call: TRBD1 (6 bases). The germline gives CDR1 MDHEN, CDR2 SYDVKM. The CDR3 sequence is 13 residues long. Trimming took 8 bases from V and 3 from J, leaving 11 bases between them. CDR3 region: CASLGGPNQPQHF. CDR3 bases: TGTGCCAGCTTGGGGGGGCCCAATCAGCCCCAGCATTTT.

Comments on this clone: Germline is not matched at one junction end, which may reflect a read error. V and J are TRBV5-5 and TRBJ2-1; D is perhaps TRBD1 (5 bases). This CDR3 region has 12 residues. Germline CDR1 is SGHKS and CDR2 is YYEKEE (reference sequence). This chain's CDR3 is CASGLDVVGDVF. DNA for the CDR3: TGTGCCAGCGGCCTCGACGTGGTAGGGGATGTCTTC.

The sample holds a few counts of this clone. The chain has TRBV6-1 and TRBJ1-3; D possibly corresponds to TRBD1 (6 bases). Germline V gene sequence: CDR1 MNHNS, CDR2 SASEGT. V was cut by 7 bases and J by 0 bases, with 13 bases left in between. This CDR3 spans 15 amino acids. CDR3 sequence reads: CASTRTVFSGNTIYF. The CDR3 bases are TGTGCCAGCACTCGGACAGTTTTCTCTGGAAACACCATATATTTT.

The CDR3 is CSGGSPSYNEQFF. The CDR3 bases are TGCAGCGGCGGGAGTCCCTCCTACAATGAGCAGTTCTTC. The rearrangement uses TRBV29-1 and TRBJ2-1, with TRBD2 matching over 7 bases. Germline V CDR1 and CDR2: SQVTM, ANQGSEA. The J segment lost 0 bases and the V segment lost 7 bases, leaving 3 bases of the junction unmatched. This CDR3 region has 13 residues.

This chain uses TRBV28 with TRBJ1-3, with D uncertain. This CDR3 spans 16 amino acids. The V end lost 0 bases, the J end lost 0 bases, and 9 bases lay between the germline ends. Germline V gene sequence: CDR1 MDHEN, CDR2 SYDVKM. DNA of the CDR3: TGTGCCAGCAGTTTATGGGGCAGATTCTCTGGAAACACCATATATTTT. Translation gives CASSLWGRFSGNTIYF.

The chain couples TRBV7-9 to TRBJ1-6; D unclear. The CDR3 extends over 14 amino acids. The V and J ends lost 3 bases and 9 bases respectively, with 12 bases between them. CDR1 and CDR2 from the germline V gene are SEHNR and FQNEAQ (reference sequence). Written as DNA, the CDR3 is TGTGCCAGCAGCTTGCGGGATTTAAGTTCACCCCTCCACTTT. Translating it yields CASSLRDLSSPLHF.

The rearrangement uses TRBV20-1 and TRBJ2-1; the D is unclear. The germline gives CDR1 DFQATT, CDR2 SNEGSKA (reference sequence). The CDR3 is made up of 11 amino acids. Between the trimmed V and J ends, which lost 6 bases and 3 bases, there was a span of 6 bases. The CDR3 loop reads CSAVDYNEQFF. As DNA, the CDR3 is TGCAGTGCCGTAGACTACAATGAGCAGTTCTTC.

The chain is built from TRBV9 and TRBJ1-3; 7 bases are a match to TRBD1. From germline, CDR1 is SGDLS and CDR2 YYNGEE. The CDR3 is 17 residues long. Trimming removed 3 bases from V and 0 bases from J; junction bases left unmatched: 9. The CDR3 DNA sequence: TGTGCCAGCAGCGCCCGGGACAGTTACTTCTCTGGAAACACCATATATTTT. The encoded protein is CASSARDSYFSGNTIYF.

In its sample, this clone was seen a few times. This chain uses TRBV2 with TRBJ2-2, with D perhaps matching TRBD1 (7 bases). Germline CDR1 is SNHLY and CDR2 is FYNNEI. The germline V and J ends were trimmed by 7 bases and 5 bases, with 17 bases remaining between them. This CDR3 contains 15 residues. CDR3 bases: TGTGCCAGCAAGGGAGAGGGGGCGGGGACCGGGGAGCTGTTTTTT. It is translated as CASKGEGAGTGELFF.

The chain uses TRBV5-1 and TRBJ1-1, with D possibly TRBD1 on 5 matching bases. V shed 0 bases and J shed 0 bases, with 9 bases lying between them. The CDR3 spans 15 residues. The germline V gene encodes CDR1 SGHRS and CDR2 YFSETQ. CDR3 sequence (DNA): TGCGCCAGCAGCTTGGATACAGGTATGAACACTGAAGCTTTCTTT. This encodes CASSLDTGMNTEAFF.

The chain links TRBV29-1 to TRBJ2-7; 7 bases are shared with TRBD1. V shed 7 bases, J shed 2 bases, and the junction held 17 bases outside the gene matches. This CDR3 is built from 16 residues. The germline V gene encodes CDR1 SQVTM and CDR2 ANQGSEA. CDR3 nucleotides: TGCAGCGCTTGGAAAACAGGGGAAATAGGCACCTACGAGCAGTACTTC. Translated: CSAWKTGEIGTYEQYF.

This clone came up a few times. The V and J genes are TRBV30 and TRBJ2-7; TRBD2 aligns across 9 bases. CDR1 is GTSNPN and CDR2 is SVGIG in the germline V gene (reference sequence). V was clipped by 0 bases and J by 7 bases; unmatched bases: 7. The CDR3 length is 14 residues. CDR3 DNA sequence: TGTGCCTGGAGTGTACGGCTAGCGGGATTTGAGCAGTACTTC. Translation gives CAWSVRLAGFEQYF. Drawing the rest from reference TRBV30 and TRBJ2-7, the complete variable domain is SQTIHQWPATLVQPVGSPLSLECTVEGTSNPNLYWYRQAAGRGLQLLFYSVGIGQISSEVPQNLSASRPQDRQFILSSKKLLLSDSGFYLCAWSVRLAGFEQYFGPGTRLTVT.

The CDR3 DNA is TGTGCCAGCAGCTTATTAGGGGACTGGAGGACTGAAGCTTTCTTT. Translated: CASSLLGDWRTEAFF. The chain carries TRBV7-3 and TRBJ1-1; the D gene is possibly TRBD1 (5 bases). The CDR3 runs to 15 residues. V was trimmed by 2 bases and J by 5 bases, leaving 15 bases between them. CDR1 SGHTA and CDR2 FQGTGA come from the germline V gene.

V is TRBV5-4 and J is TRBJ2-3; D uncertain. This CDR3 is built from 12 residues. CDR1 and CDR2 (germline): SGHNT, YYREEE (reference sequence). Trimming shortened V by 4 bases and J by 0 bases, and 3 bases separated the two germline ends. The CDR3 DNA reads as TGTGCCAGCAGCCCTAGCACAGATACGCAGTATTTT. Translation: CASSPSTDTQYF.

This sequence joins TRBV5-4 and TRBJ2-7, with 10 bases aligning to TRBD2. The CDR3 sequence is 17 residues long. V shed 5 bases, J shed 3 bases, and the junction held 14 bases outside the gene matches. Germline CDR1 reads SGHNT; CDR2 reads YYREEE (reference sequence). CDR3 coding DNA: TGTGCCAGCAGTCCATCGAGACTAGCGGGTCTTTACTACGAGCAGTACTTC. Amino acids: CASSPSRLAGLYYEQYF.

The chain is built from TRBV7-2 and TRBJ1-5; a weak D match, TRBD1 (6 bases). V was cut by 3 bases and J by 6 bases, with 12 bases left in between. The CDR3 sequence is 14 residues long. The germline gives CDR1 SGHTA, CDR2 FQGNSA. The CDR3 DNA follows: TGTGCCAGCAGCTTGGGGAACAGGGCTCAGCCCCAGCATTTT. Its protein product is CASSLGNRAQPQHF.

This rearrangement joins TRBV27 to TRBJ2-5; no definite D call. V was pared by 1 base and J by 0 bases, with 6 bases between. Germline CDR1 and CDR2: MNHEY and SMNVEV (reference sequence). The length of the CDR3 is 14 residues. Here the CDR3 DNA reads TGTGCCAGCAGTTTATATCAGTACCAAGAGACCCAGTACTTC. It encodes CASSLYQYQETQYF.

The chain employs TRBV30 and TRBJ1-2; tentative D call: TRBD1 (6 bases). Trimming removed 4 bases at V and 4 bases at J, with 16 bases between. CDR3 length equals 14 residues. CDR1 is GTSNPN, CDR2 SVGIG, per germline (reference sequence). The CDR3 sequence is CAWTEGTLTYGYTF. The CDR3, as DNA: TGTGCCTGGACAGAAGGGACACTTACCTATGGCTACACCTTC.

The chain has TRBV10-1 and TRBJ1-2; no clear D. The germline CDR1 and CDR2 sequences are WNHNN and SYGVQD (reference sequence). The ends were cut back, 5 bases at V and 8 bases at J, with 18 bases in the middle. The CDR3 consists of 14 residues. The CDR3 loop is CASSPIPGEIGYTF. The CDR3 DNA sequence: TGCGCCAGCAGTCCCATCCCGGGAGAGATCGGCTACACCTTC.

CDR3 residues: CASSLDVGTYGYTF. The DNA of the CDR3 is TGTGCCAGCAGCTTGGATGTGGGGACATATGGCTACACCTTC. The J gene is TRBJ1-2, the V gene TRBV5-6; a possible D gene is TRBD1 (6 bases). The CDR3 loop spans 14 amino acids. Trimming shortened V by 0 bases and J by 5 bases, and 11 bases separated the two germline ends. Germline V gene sequence: CDR1 SGHDT, CDR2 YYEEEE.

This chain uses TRBV21-1 with TRBJ1-6; TRBD1 was called by the table and not checked on the DNA. TRBV21-1 is deemed a pseudogene. The CDR3 totals 14 residues. The DNA of the CDR3 is TGTGCCAGCAGCGCCACAGGGAAAAGTTCACCCCTCCACTTT. Its translation: CASSATGKSSPLHF.

The gene calls are TRBV10-3 and TRBJ2-2; D unresolved. The CDR3 extends over 17 amino acids. Trimming took 2 bases from V and 0 from J, leaving 13 bases between them. Per germline, CDR1 ENHRY and CDR2 SYGVKD. CDR3 loop: CAISEPDISSNTGELFF. The CDR3 DNA reads as TGTGCCATCAGTGAGCCTGACATCTCTTCGAACACCGGGGAGCTGTTTTTT.

This rearrangement joins TRBV5-1 to TRBJ2-7, with D hard to call. Germline values: CDR1 SGHRS, CDR2 YFSETQ. The length of the CDR3 is 13 residues. Trimming shortened V by 0 bases and J by 3 bases, and 7 bases separated the two germline ends. CDR3 DNA: TGCGCCAGCAGCTTGGCCGGGTTCTACGAGCAGTACTTC. Translated: CASSLAGFYEQYF. The full variable domain, completed using reference TRBV5-1 and TRBJ2-7, is KAGVTQTPRYLIKTRGQQVTLSCSPISGHRSVSWYQQTPGQGLQFLFEYFSETQRNKGNFPGRFSGRQFSNSRSEMNVSTLELGDSALYLCASSLAGFYEQYFGPGTRLTVT.

The chain employs TRBV6-5 and TRBJ1-2; TRBD1 agrees at 7 bases. The CDR3 runs to 13 residues. The germline CDR1 and CDR2 sequences are MNHEY and SVGAGI. V lost 7 bases, J lost 4 bases, and 6 bases stayed unmatched. CDR3 amino acids: CASNRGAIYGYTF. The CDR3 nucleotides are TGTGCCAGCAACAGGGGCGCAATCTATGGCTACACCTTC.

The chain recombines TRBV5-1 with TRBJ1-2; 9 bases fit TRBD1. Germline CDR1 SGHRS, CDR2 YFSETQ. The CDR3 length is 14 residues. After removal of 3 bases from V and 2 bases from J, the junction contained 2 bases not matched to a gene. CDR3 nucleotides: TGCGCCAGCAGCTACGGACAGGGGAACTATGGCTACACCTTC. Translation gives CASSYGQGNYGYTF.

The gene calls are TRBV10-3 and TRBJ2-5, with 7 positions matching TRBD2. This CDR3 is 17 amino acids long. Germline V CDR1 and CDR2: ENHRY, SYGVKD. With V trimmed by 2 bases and J by 0 bases, 9 bases remained unmatched. CDR3 sequence reads: CAISEVGGAINQETQYF. The CDR3 DNA sequence: TGTGCCATCAGTGAGGTGGGAGGGGCAATCAACCAAGAGACCCAGTACTTC.

The V call is TRBV4-2, the J call TRBJ2-3, with 10 bases aligning to TRBD2. The CDR3 loop spans 16 amino acids. Germline V gives CDR1 LGHNA, CDR2 YNFKEQ. J lost 6 bases, V lost 0 bases, and 6 bases had no gene match. This chain's CDR3 is CASSQDGAGGPDTQYF. CDR3 DNA sequence: TGTGCCAGCAGCCAAGATGGAGCGGGAGGGCCGGATACGCAGTATTTT.

The chain uses TRBV6-1 and TRBJ2-2; 13 nucleotides match TRBD2. Trimming took 4 bases from V and 4 from J; bases not matched to a gene: 0. Germline CDR1 and CDR2: MNHNS and SASEGT. There are 15 residues in the CDR3. This CDR3 is CASSGLAGGTGELFF. DNA of the CDR3: TGTGCCAGCAGTGGACTAGCGGGGGGCACCGGGGAGCTGTTTTTT.